The clone carrying this T cell receptor beta chain was found a few times. Its antigen is as yet unknown. This specimen comes from a study of blood T cells in healthy people across ages. General study points: It was held that diversity estimates obtained from one million T cells represented underestimates.

The sample providers were healthy Caucasian people from Russia, aged roughly 6 to 95. Total RNA amounts of at least 6 micrograms were extracted per sample. A second PCR, run for roughly 7 to 11 cycles, used a sample-barcoded 5' primer plus a J-beta primer mix. A 12-random-nucleotide template-switch adaptor tagged each cDNA molecule. MiXCR, applied by TCRdb to the 5' RACE reads, yields one record per CDR3 protein. The table lists some 880,000 distinct CDR3 sequences, around 36% of them singletons. The sequenced sample was blood. The source of this sequence is a man younger than 35 in good health.

CDR3: CASSFGLMNTEAFF. In DNA, the CDR3 is TGTGCCAGCAGTTTCGGGCTCATGAACACTGAAGCTTTCTTT. The V gene is TRBV12-3 or TRBV12-4, the J gene TRBJ1-1; D is ambiguous. The CDR3 totals 14 residues. V lost 3 bases and J 0 bases, leaving 8 bases between the germline ends.